The next 20 T cell receptor beta chains were all read from a single sample in a study of blood T cells in healthy people across ages. It was with a sample-barcoded 5' primer and a J-beta primer mix that a second PCR of roughly 6 to 12 cycles was run. TCRdb reprocessed the 5' RACE reads with MiXCR, giving one entry per CDR3 protein. This sample has approximately 810,000 distinct CDR3 sequences, with less than 35% found just once. The sample was blood. Every receptor here comes from a woman over 75 in good health.

The chain couples TRBV18 to TRBJ1-2; D is uncertain. Per the germline V gene, CDR1 is KGHSH and CDR2 is LQKENI. Trimming shortened V by 3 bases and J by 8 bases, and 13 bases separated the two germline ends. This CDR3 has 13 residues. The CDR3 loop reads CASSPNPLKGYTF. The CDR3 DNA is TGTGCCAGCTCACCGAACCCCCTAAAGGGCTACACCTTC.

This clonotype turned up a few times. The V and J genes are TRBV3-1 and TRBJ1-1, with no clear D. This CDR3 contains 13 residues. V gave up 3 bases and J gave up 11 bases, with 16 bases separating them. Per germline, CDR1 LGHDT and CDR2 YNNKEL (reference sequence). As DNA, the CDR3 is TGTGCCAGCAGCCAGGGCACCCGAGATGGGGCTTTCTTT. Its translation: CASSQGTRDGAFF. Complete variable domain (other parts from reference TRBV3-1 and TRBJ1-1): DTAVSQTPKYLVTQMGNDKSIKCEQNLGHDTMYWYKQDSKKFLKIMFSYNNKELIINETVPNRFSPKSPDKAHLNLHINSLELGDSAVYFCASSQGTRDGAFFGQGTRLTVV.

The table lists this clonotype with many counts. This chain uses TRBV6-6 with TRBJ1-2; D is uncertain. CDR1 is MNHNY and CDR2 is SVGAGI in the germline V gene (reference sequence). V gave up 5 bases and J gave up 4 bases, with 17 bases separating them. The CDR3 has 15 amino acids. CDR3 protein: CASSAPHEGGYGYTF. In nucleotides, the CDR3 is TGTGCCAGCAGTGCGCCGCATGAGGGCGGCTATGGCTACACCTTC.

The chain links TRBV7-2 to TRBJ2-2, with a weak D call TRBD1 (6 bases). The CDR3 sequence is 15 residues long. Germline loops: CDR1 SGHTA, CDR2 FQGNSA. V lost 2 bases to trimming and J lost 5 bases, with 12 bases between them. For the CDR3, the DNA is TGTGCCAGCAGCTTAACGACAGGTTTGACCGGGGAGCTGTTTTTT. Its protein is CASSLTTGLTGELFF.

The sample holds a few counts of this clonotype. The gene calls are TRBV27 and TRBJ2-1; 7 bases match TRBD2. This CDR3 spans 15 amino acids. With 1 base clipped from V and 3 bases from J, the junction kept 3 bases outside the gene matches. CDR1 MNHEY and CDR2 SMNVEV come from the germline V gene (reference sequence). CDR3 sequence: CASSLFPSGYNEQFF. Written as DNA, the CDR3 is TGTGCCAGCAGTTTATTTCCTAGCGGCTACAATGAGCAGTTCTTC.

The gene calls are TRBV3-1 and TRBJ1-5, with a tentative D call TRBD1 (5 bases). V dropped 0 bases and J dropped 0 bases, with 6 bases sitting between them. Germline CDR1 and CDR2: LGHDT and YNNKEL (reference sequence). The CDR3 is made up of 15 amino acids. This chain's CDR3 is CASSQEGASNQPQHF. The CDR3 nucleotides read TGTGCCAGCAGCCAAGAAGGGGCTAGCAATCAGCCCCAGCATTTT.

The V and J genes are TRBV5-1 and TRBJ2-3; tentatively, D is TRBD2 (5 bases). Germline V lookup: CDR1 SGHRS, CDR2 YFSETQ. V was cut by 10 bases and J by 4 bases, with 25 bases left in between. This CDR3 is built from 16 residues. DNA for the CDR3: TGCGCCGCGCGAACCCCTCCGGAGACGAGGGCAGATACGCAGTATTTT. Protein: CAARTPPETRADTQYF.

The chain couples TRBV5-4 to TRBJ2-3; 7 nucleotides line up with TRBD2. Germline CDR1 SGHNT, CDR2 YYREEE (reference sequence). Trimming at V came to 4 bases and at J to 4 bases, leaving 9 bases not matched to a gene. The CDR3 length is 15 residues. The CDR3 protein is CASSPSGVSADTQYF. DNA of the CDR3: TGTGCCAGCAGCCCGAGCGGGGTCAGCGCAGATACGCAGTATTTT.

This clonotype was seen many times. CDR3 in DNA: TGTGCCAGCAGCCCACCGGGACAATGGAGTTCACCCCTCCACTTT. Amino acids: CASSPPGQWSSPLHF. This chain connects TRBV7-2 to TRBJ1-6; possible D gene TRBD1, 6 bases. The V gene lost 5 bases and the J gene lost 9 bases, with 17 bases spanning the gap. The CDR3 contains 15 residues. Germline V lookup: CDR1 SGHTA, CDR2 FQGNSA.

The chain has TRBV4-1 and TRBJ1-1; D gene unclear. CDR3 length: 19 residues. Germline V gives CDR1 MGHRA, CDR2 YSYEKL. V lost 0 bases and J lost 0, with 20 bases in between. The DNA of the CDR3 is TGCGCCAGCAGCCAAGAGGTACGCCCTCTACAAGGGATGAACACTGAAGCTTTCTTT. Its translation: CASSQEVRPLQGMNTEAFF.

The chain recombines TRBV6-6 with TRBJ1-4; 9 nucleotides align to TRBD1. The V gene end was trimmed by 0 bases and the J gene end by 13 bases; junction bases not matched to a gene: 6. CDR3 length equals 14 residues. Germline V gives CDR1 MNHNY, CDR2 SVGAGI (reference sequence). The CDR3 DNA follows: TGTGCCAGCAGTTACTCTGGACAGGGGAAGAGACTGTTTTTT. Residues: CASSYSGQGKRLFF.

The chain combines TRBV7-2 with TRBJ1-5; 7 nucleotides align to TRBD1. The CDR3 totals 16 residues. V dropped 0 bases and J dropped 0; count of bases not matched to a gene: 2. CDR1 and CDR2 (germline): SGHTA, FQGNSA. The CDR3 reads CASSLARGLSNQPQHF. For the CDR3, the DNA is TGTGCCAGCAGCTTAGCGAGGGGGCTTAGCAATCAGCCCCAGCATTTT. Variable domain in full (rest from reference TRBV7-2 and TRBJ1-5): GAGVSQSPSNKVTEKGKDVELRCDPISGHTALYWYRQSLGQGLEFLIYFQGNSAPDKSGLPSDRFSAERTGGSVSTLTIQRTQQEDSAVYLCASSLARGLSNQPQHFGDGTRLSIL.

V and J are TRBV4-2 and TRBJ2-3; D is uncertain. Germline assignment: CDR1 LGHNA and CDR2 YNFKEQ. The CDR3 has 16 amino acids. Trimming stripped 1 base from V and 0 bases from J, with 11 bases between. DNA for the CDR3: TGTGCCAGCAGCCAAGGCTGCCTCGAAAGCACAGATACGCAGTATTTT. Its translation: CASSQGCLESTDTQYF.

This clonotype was counted many times. One end of the junction varies from germline; a read error may be responsible. The V call is TRBV6-1, the J call TRBJ1-2; no reliable D call. Germline assignment: CDR1 MNHNS and CDR2 SASEGT. The CDR3 is made up of 14 amino acids. CDR3: CASTEARTAYGYTF. The CDR3 DNA sequence: TGTGCCAGCACTGAAGCCAGGACTGCTTATGGCTACACCTTC.

Worth noting for this clonotype: A much larger clone sits a single nucleotide away, making a read error possible. The chain employs TRBV6-6 and TRBJ2-5; D may correspond to TRBD1 or TRBD2 (5 bases each). This CDR3 has 13 amino acids. With 8 bases removed from V and 11 bases from J, the gap between germline ends came to 21 bases. The germline V gene has CDR1 MNHNY and CDR2 SVGAGI (reference sequence). CDR3 DNA: TGTGCCAGCGGGACCCAAGGACGCAATGAGCAGTACTTC. Translating it yields CASGTQGRNEQYF.

This clonotype occurred a few times. This chain joins TRBV25-1 and TRBJ1-2; D gene uncertain. V dropped 0 bases and J dropped 8 bases, with 16 bases sitting between them. The V gene's germline CDR1 is MGHDK and CDR2 SYGVNS. The CDR3 covers 15 residues. The CDR3 nucleotides are TGTGCCAGCAGTGAATATAACAATCCCCTAGGAGGCTACACCTTC. Protein sequence: CASSEYNNPLGGYTF.

The chain has TRBV11-2 and TRBJ2-2, with D possibly being TRBD2 (5 bases). Germline loops: CDR1 SGHAT, CDR2 FQNNGV. This CDR3 contains 14 residues. The V end was cut by 0 bases, the J end by 4 bases, with 6 bases between. The DNA of the CDR3 is TGTGCCAGCAGCTTAGACGCGGGCACCGGGGAGCTGTTTTTT. This translates into CASSLDAGTGELFF.

V usage is TRBV20-1 and J usage is TRBJ2-1, with TRBD2 matching 9 bases. Germline V CDR1 and CDR2: DFQATT, SNEGSKA (reference sequence). The CDR3 has 15 amino acids. V was clipped by 6 bases and J by 5 bases; unmatched bases: 11. The CDR3 is CSAPSPTSGHNEQFF. The DNA for the CDR3 is TGCAGTGCCCCCTCCCCGACTAGCGGCCACAATGAGCAGTTCTTC.

This clonotype has ten or more counts. The chain combines TRBV10-3 with TRBJ1-1; 7 bases fit TRBD1. With 4 bases clipped from V and 7 bases from J, the junction kept 0 bases outside the gene matches. CDR1 and CDR2 (germline): ENHRY, SYGVKD. The CDR3 has 11 residues. The CDR3 nucleotides read TGTGCCATCAGTGGACAGGGTGAAGCTTTCTTT. Translation: CAISGQGEAFF.

At least ten counts were recorded for this clonotype. The CDR3 DNA reads TGTGCCACCAGCAGAGGGGACGCGGGTAGCACAGATACGCAGTATTTT. Residues: CATSRGDAGSTDTQYF. V gene TRBV15 combines with J gene TRBJ2-3; TRBD1 or TRBD2 may be the D gene (5 bases each). The CDR3 is 16 residues long. Deletions cut 1 base from V and 0 bases from J, with 11 bases between. Looked up from germline, CDR1 is LNHNV and CDR2 is YYDKDF (reference sequence).